What follows are 26 T cell receptor beta chains derived from one specimen sequenced in a study of T cell repertoires in aging, cancer and after chemotherapy. TCR beta rearrangements were amplified from peripheral blood genomic DNA. Rearranged V-D-J TRB sequences were amplified with a mixed TRB-A/B primer pool. Each CDR3 protein is one row after TCRdb ran MiXCR on the multiplex PCR reads. Among under 15,000 distinct CDR3 sequences listed, less than 25% were seen once. Sample: blood. The origin of the receptors is a human donor in good health.

J is TRBJ2-1 and V is TRBV11-2; D unresolved. This CDR3 contains 16 residues. CDR1 SGHAT and CDR2 FQNNGV come from the germline V gene. Trimming stripped 5 bases from V and 3 bases from J, with 17 bases between. CDR3 nucleotides: TGTGCCAGCAGCCCATCCCAGGCCAAGGACTACAATGAGCAGTTCTTC. Protein: CASSPSQAKDYNEQFF.

Ten or more counts support this clonotype. CDR3 region: CASSMGSGDRNYGYTF. The CDR3 bases are TGTGCCAGTAGTATGGGGTCCGGGGACCGTAACTATGGCTACACCTTC. This chain links TRBV19 with TRBJ1-2, with D perhaps matching TRBD1 (5 bases). Trimming took 3 bases from V and 1 from J, leaving 15 bases between them. Germline CDR1 is LNHDA and CDR2 is SQIVND (reference sequence). The CDR3 is 16 residues long.

This clonotype was recorded at least ten times. This chain uses TRBV20-1 with TRBJ1-3; D is uncertain. The germline V and J ends were trimmed by 5 bases and 0 bases, with 17 bases remaining between them. CDR1 and CDR2 (germline): DFQATT, SNEGSKA (reference sequence). The CDR3 is 16 residues long. The CDR3 nucleotides are TGCAGTGCTTCTATCCGGGATTCCAGCTCTGGAAACACCATATATTTT. This gives the protein CSASIRDSSSGNTIYF.

A few counts support this clonotype. The chain recombines TRBV6-5 with TRBJ2-7; tentatively, D is TRBD2 (6 bases). CDR3 length: 13 amino acids. In germline, CDR1 is MNHEY, CDR2 SVGAGI. V lost 0 bases, J lost 9 bases, and 12 bases lay in between. The CDR3 sequence is CASSYSRRAGQYF. The CDR3 DNA is TGTGCCAGCAGTTACTCCAGGAGGGCTGGGCAGTACTTC.

The J gene is TRBJ1-1, the V gene TRBV6-5; D may be TRBD1 (6 bases). Per germline, CDR1 MNHEY and CDR2 SVGAGI. The V end lost 2 bases, the J end lost 1 base, and 8 bases lay between the germline ends. CDR3 length: 14 residues. The CDR3 protein is CASSYRGGNTEAFF. The CDR3 DNA reads as TGTGCCAGCAGTTACAGGGGGGGGAACACTGAAGCTTTCTTT.

This clonotype was seen a single time. V gene TRBV20-1 combines with J gene TRBJ1-6; 7 bases fit TRBD1. Germline CDR1 DFQATT, CDR2 SNEGSKA (reference sequence). There are 14 residues in the CDR3. Unmatched junction bases numbered 7, after V lost 3 bases and J lost 8 bases. The CDR3 sequence: CSASPGTDYSPLHF. The CDR3 DNA follows: TGCAGTGCTAGTCCCGGGACAGACTATTCACCCCTCCACTTT.

This clonotype has just a few counts. The V call is TRBV20-1, the J call TRBJ1-1; D unresolved. The CDR3 length is 13 residues. Deletions cut 1 base from V and 1 base from J, with 7 bases between. Germline V CDR1 and CDR2: DFQATT, SNEGSKA (reference sequence). CDR3 sequence reads: CSARGVQNTEAFF. The CDR3 nucleotides read TGCAGTGCTAGAGGGGTCCAGAACACTGAAGCTTTCTTT.

Concerning this clonotype itself: A much larger clone sits a single nucleotide away, making a read error possible. The chain links TRBV29-1 to TRBJ2-1; unclear D gene. The CDR3 has 11 amino acids. The germline gives CDR1 SQVTM, CDR2 ANQGSEA. CDR3 bases: TGCAGCGTTCTCCGGGCCAATAAGCAGTTCTTC. Its protein is CSVLRANKQFF.

This chain uses TRBV11-2 with TRBJ1-4, with D possibly being TRBD1 (5 bases). Germline V lookup: CDR1 SGHAT, CDR2 FQNNGV. This CDR3 has 15 amino acids. The ends were cut back, 5 bases at V and 5 bases at J, with 15 bases in the middle. The CDR3 spells CASSTRTRGNEKLFF. The CDR3 coding sequence is TGTGCCAGCAGCACCCGCACAAGGGGAAATGAAAAACTGTTTTTT.

This clonotype is deemed medium-sized. The rearrangement links TRBV13 to TRBJ1-1; a possible D gene is TRBD1 (6 bases). V lost 6 bases to trimming and J lost 1 base, with 12 bases between them. Germline lookup yields CDR1 PRHDT and CDR2 FYEKMQ (reference sequence). There are 14 residues in the CDR3. This CDR3 reads CASRPQGGNTEAFF. CDR3 coding DNA: TGTGCCAGCAGGCCACAGGGAGGGAACACTGAAGCTTTCTTT.

This clonotype is termed medium-sized (0.01 to 0.1%). The chain couples TRBV19 to TRBJ1-6; no firm D call. Germline V CDR1 and CDR2: LNHDA, SQIVND (reference sequence). V gave up 0 bases and J gave up 8 bases, with 5 bases separating them. The CDR3 length is 13 residues. DNA for the CDR3: TGTGCCAGTAGTATAGATCCGGATTCACCCCTCCACTTT. It codes for CASSIDPDSPLHF.

This clonotype is termed medium-sized. In nucleotides, the CDR3 is TGTGCCAGCAGCGGACAGGGTTATGGCTACACCTTC. It encodes CASSGQGYGYTF. The J gene is TRBJ1-2, the V gene TRBV7-9; TRBD1 matches at 8 bases. The CDR3 spans 12 residues. The V gene's germline CDR1 is SEHNR and CDR2 FQNEAQ (reference sequence). Trimming took 5 bases from V and 5 from J; bases not matched to a gene: 1.

The V call is TRBV20-1, the J call TRBJ2-1; 10 bases fit TRBD1. In germline, CDR1 is DFQATT, CDR2 SNEGSKA (reference sequence). The CDR3 has 17 amino acids. V shed 4 bases and J 0 bases; nucleotides not matched to a gene: 9. CDR3 coding DNA: TGCAGTGCTACTACCCGGACAGGGGGTCCCTCCTACAATGAGCAGTTCTTC. It specifies CSATTRTGGPSYNEQFF.

This clonotype was picked up many times. The V and J genes are TRBV19 and TRBJ1-2; tentatively, D is TRBD1 (5 bases). Germline V gives CDR1 LNHDA, CDR2 SQIVND (reference sequence). Trimming left V 11 bases short and J 8 bases short, with 18 bases between. There are 12 residues in the CDR3. The CDR3 sequence: CAGGGGIYGYTF. For the CDR3, the DNA is TGTGCCGGGGGGGGTGGAATATACGGCTACACCTTC.

This clonotype was observed a handful of times. This chain joins TRBV5-1 and TRBJ2-2; 7 nucleotides align to TRBD1. This CDR3 is 16 amino acids long. Trimming cost V 1 base and J 3 bases; bases outside gene matches: 6. Per germline, CDR1 SGHRS and CDR2 YFSETQ. CDR3 residues: CASSLFTQGDTGELFF. The CDR3, as DNA: TGCGCCAGCAGCTTGTTTACGCAGGGGGACACCGGGGAGCTGTTTTTT.

In its sample, this clonotype ranks as medium-sized. V is TRBV12-3 or TRBV12-4 and J is TRBJ1-2; D is perhaps TRBD1 (6 bases). The CDR3 length is 13 residues. The V gene lost 2 bases and the J gene lost 9 bases, with 13 bases spanning the gap. Written as DNA, the CDR3 is TGTGCCAGCAGTTTATTTAGGGACACTAGCTACACCTTC. Its protein is CASSLFRDTSYTF.

The gene calls are TRBV18 and TRBJ1-2; 9 bases map to TRBD1. With V trimmed by 3 bases and J by 4 bases, 3 bases remained unmatched. From germline, CDR1 is KGHSH and CDR2 LQKENI. CDR3 length equals 14 residues. The CDR3 DNA is TGTGCCAGCTCACCTGGGACAGGGACCTATGGCTACACCTTC. This sequence encodes CASSPGTGTYGYTF.

By share of the sample, this clonotype is medium-sized. The rearrangement uses TRBV30 and TRBJ2-1, with D tentatively TRBD2 (5 bases). Trimming shortened V by 1 base and J by 11 bases, and 9 bases separated the two germline ends. The CDR3 covers 11 residues. Looked up from germline, CDR1 is GTSNPN and CDR2 is SVGIG (reference sequence). The DNA of the CDR3 is TGTGCCTGGAGTGGGGTCGGGAAGCAGTTCTTC. Its translation: CAWSGVGKQFF.

This sequence joins TRBV18 and TRBJ1-1, with 11 bases matching TRBD1. Germline V gene sequence: CDR1 KGHSH, CDR2 LQKENI. This CDR3 is 14 amino acids long. Trimming at V came to 6 bases and at J to 4 bases, leaving 4 bases not matched to a gene. The CDR3 region is CASSWTGGLTEAFF. The CDR3 DNA reads TGTGCCAGCTCCTGGACAGGGGGCCTCACTGAAGCTTTCTTT.

The chain is built from TRBV19 and TRBJ2-1, with D unclear. Germline V lookup: CDR1 LNHDA, CDR2 SQIVND (reference sequence). V was clipped by 2 bases and J by 4 bases, with 12 bases between them. CDR3 length equals 15 residues. In DNA, the CDR3 is TGTGCCAGTAGTATAATAGAAACAGTGTACAATGAGCAGTTCTTC. Translated, it gives CASSIIETVYNEQFF.

This sequence joins TRBV19 and TRBJ2-6; 7 bases align to TRBD1. Germline V lookup: CDR1 LNHDA, CDR2 SQIVND (reference sequence). The CDR3 spans 15 residues. V gave up 6 bases and J gave up 1 base; unmatched junction bases: 3. The CDR3 here is CASRTQGSGANVLTF. The DNA of the CDR3 is TGTGCCAGTAGAACACAGGGGTCTGGGGCCAACGTCCTGACTTTC.

This clonotype came up a few times. The chain recombines TRBV6-1 with TRBJ1-1; maybe TRBD1 (5 bases). Trimming left V 1 base short and J 4 bases short, with 19 bases between. In germline, CDR1 is MNHNS, CDR2 SASEGT. This CDR3 is 17 amino acids long. The CDR3 DNA follows: TGTGCCAGCAGTGAAGTCTTGGGGTCCCTTGGGGGCACTGAAGCTTTCTTT. It is translated as CASSEVLGSLGGTEAFF.

This clonotype is deemed medium-sized. This sequence joins TRBV29-1 and TRBJ2-3; perhaps TRBD2 as D (6 bases). The CDR3 contains 13 residues. Germline CDR1 SQVTM, CDR2 ANQGSEA. V was shortened by 0 bases and J by 5 bases, with 9 bases between the two germline ends. CDR3 residues: CSVEDNGGDTQYF. CDR3 DNA: TGCAGCGTTGAAGATAACGGGGGAGATACGCAGTATTTT.

The chain recombines TRBV12-5 with TRBJ2-1; D uncertain. The CDR3 has 15 amino acids. In germline, CDR1 is LGHNT, CDR2 FRNRAP. The CDR3 DNA is TGTGCCAGCAGTCCGGTGGGGTCTTGGACGGGTGGGCAGTTCTTC. Translating it yields CASSPVGSWTGGQFF.

This clonotype was seen repeatedly, ten times or more. The chain carries TRBV15 and TRBJ2-1; the D call may be TRBD1 or TRBD2 (5 bases each). The V end lost 5 bases, the J end lost 2 bases, and 10 bases lay between the germline ends. CDR3 length equals 14 residues. Germline V gene data show CDR1 as LNHNV and CDR2 as YYDKDF (reference sequence). The CDR3 nucleotides are TGTGCCACCAGCTGGGGACGGACCTACAATGAGCAGTTCTTC. Its protein is CATSWGRTYNEQFF.

A remark on this clonotype: With a much larger clone just one base away, this may be a read error. This chain connects TRBV7-2 to TRBJ2-3; the D is unclear. This CDR3 spans 13 amino acids. Germline values: CDR1 SGHTA, CDR2 FQGNSA. CDR3 DNA: TGTGCCAGCAGCTTAATGGTGTCAGATAGGCAGTATTTT. It encodes CASSLMVSDRQYF. Variable domain in full (rest from reference TRBV7-2 and TRBJ2-3): GAGVSQSPSNKVTEKGKDVELRCDPISGHTALYWYRQSLGQGLEFLIYFQGNSAPDKSGLPSDRFSAERTGGSVSTLTIQRTQQEDSAVYLCASSLMVSDRQYFGPGTRLTVL.